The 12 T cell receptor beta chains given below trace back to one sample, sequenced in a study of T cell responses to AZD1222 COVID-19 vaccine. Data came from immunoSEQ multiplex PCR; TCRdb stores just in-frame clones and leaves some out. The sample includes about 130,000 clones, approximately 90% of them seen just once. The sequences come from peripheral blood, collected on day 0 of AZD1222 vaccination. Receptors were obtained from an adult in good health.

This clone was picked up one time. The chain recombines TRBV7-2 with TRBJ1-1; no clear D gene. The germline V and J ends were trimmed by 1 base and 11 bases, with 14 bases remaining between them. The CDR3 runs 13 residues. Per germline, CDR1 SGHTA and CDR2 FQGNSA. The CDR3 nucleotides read TGTGCCAGCAGCTTAGTGGCGGCCCCAGAGGCTTTCTTT. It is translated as CASSLVAAPEAFF.

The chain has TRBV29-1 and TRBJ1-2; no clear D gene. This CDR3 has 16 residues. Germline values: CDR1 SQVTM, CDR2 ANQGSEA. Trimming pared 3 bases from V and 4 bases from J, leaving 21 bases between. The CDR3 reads CSVDLLGGLRGYGYTF. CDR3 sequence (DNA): TGCAGCGTTGATCTTCTTGGTGGGCTCCGGGGCTATGGCTACACCTTC.

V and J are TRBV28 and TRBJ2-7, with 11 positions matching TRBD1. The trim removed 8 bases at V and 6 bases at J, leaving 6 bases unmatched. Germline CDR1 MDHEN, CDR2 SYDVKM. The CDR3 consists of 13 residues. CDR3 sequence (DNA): TGTGCCAGCTCGGACAGGGGGCAAATCGAGCAGTACTTC. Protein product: CASSDRGQIEQYF.

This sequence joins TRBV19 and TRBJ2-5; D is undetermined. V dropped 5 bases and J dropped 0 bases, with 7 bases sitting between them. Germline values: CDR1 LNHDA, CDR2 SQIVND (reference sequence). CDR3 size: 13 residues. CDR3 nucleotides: TGTGCCAGTAGTCCTGCATACCAAGAGACCCAGTACTTC. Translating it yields CASSPAYQETQYF. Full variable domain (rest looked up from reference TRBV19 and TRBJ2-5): DGGITQSPKYLFRKEGQNVTLSCEQNLNHDAMYWYRQDPGQGLRLIYYSQIVNDFQKGDIAEGYSVSREKKESFPLTVTSAQKNPTAFYLCASSPAYQETQYFGPGTRLLVL.

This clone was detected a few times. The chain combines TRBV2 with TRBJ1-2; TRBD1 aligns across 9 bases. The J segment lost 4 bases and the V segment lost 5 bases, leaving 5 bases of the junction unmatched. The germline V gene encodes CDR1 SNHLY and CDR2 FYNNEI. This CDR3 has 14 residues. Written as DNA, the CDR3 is TGTGCCAGCAGTACCCTGGGACAGGGCTATGGCTACACCTTC. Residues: CASSTLGQGYGYTF.

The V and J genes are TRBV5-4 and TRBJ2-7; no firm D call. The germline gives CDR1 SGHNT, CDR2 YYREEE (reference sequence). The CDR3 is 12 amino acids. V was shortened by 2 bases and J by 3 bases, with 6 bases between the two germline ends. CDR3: CASSFQGYEQYF. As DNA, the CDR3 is TGTGCCAGCAGCTTCCAAGGCTACGAGCAGTACTTC.

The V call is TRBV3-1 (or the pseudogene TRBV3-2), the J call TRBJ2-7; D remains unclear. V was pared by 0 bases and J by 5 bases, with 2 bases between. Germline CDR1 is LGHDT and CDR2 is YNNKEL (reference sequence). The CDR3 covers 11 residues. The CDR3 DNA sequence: TGTGCCAGCAGCCAAGAGCACGAGCAGTACTTC. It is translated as CASSQEHEQYF.

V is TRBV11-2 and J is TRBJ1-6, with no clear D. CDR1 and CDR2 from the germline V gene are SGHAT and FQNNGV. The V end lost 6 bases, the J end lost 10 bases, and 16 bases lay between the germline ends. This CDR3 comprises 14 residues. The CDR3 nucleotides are TGTGCCAGCAGTCCTAATGGGCGGAGATCACCCCTCCACTTT. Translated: CASSPNGRRSPLHF.

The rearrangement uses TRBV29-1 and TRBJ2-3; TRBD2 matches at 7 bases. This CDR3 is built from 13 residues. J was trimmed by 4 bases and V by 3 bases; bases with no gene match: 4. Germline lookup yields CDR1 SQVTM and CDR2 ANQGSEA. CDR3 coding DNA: TGCAGCGTTGAGGGCGGGGGAGCAGATACGCAGTATTTT. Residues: CSVEGGGADTQYF.

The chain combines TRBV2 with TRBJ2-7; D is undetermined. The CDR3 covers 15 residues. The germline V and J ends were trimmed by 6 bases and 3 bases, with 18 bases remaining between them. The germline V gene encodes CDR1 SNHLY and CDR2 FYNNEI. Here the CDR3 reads CASSKTPVQSYEQYF. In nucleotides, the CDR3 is TGTGCCAGCAGCAAAACCCCGGTACAGAGCTACGAGCAGTACTTC.

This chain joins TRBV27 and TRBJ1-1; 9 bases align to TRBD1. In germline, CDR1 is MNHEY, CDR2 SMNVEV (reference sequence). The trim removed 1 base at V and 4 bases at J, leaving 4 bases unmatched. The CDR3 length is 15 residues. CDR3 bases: TGTGCCAGCAGTTTATTAGGGACAGGGAGCACTGAAGCTTTCTTT. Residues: CASSLLGTGSTEAFF.

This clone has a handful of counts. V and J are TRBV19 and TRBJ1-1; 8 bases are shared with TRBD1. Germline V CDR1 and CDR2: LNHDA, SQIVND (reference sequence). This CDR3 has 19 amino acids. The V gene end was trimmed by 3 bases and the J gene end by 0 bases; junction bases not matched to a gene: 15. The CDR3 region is CASSIGQGRWGDLNTEAFF. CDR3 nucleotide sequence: TGTGCCAGTAGTATCGGACAGGGAAGGTGGGGGGATTTGAACACTGAAGCTTTCTTT.